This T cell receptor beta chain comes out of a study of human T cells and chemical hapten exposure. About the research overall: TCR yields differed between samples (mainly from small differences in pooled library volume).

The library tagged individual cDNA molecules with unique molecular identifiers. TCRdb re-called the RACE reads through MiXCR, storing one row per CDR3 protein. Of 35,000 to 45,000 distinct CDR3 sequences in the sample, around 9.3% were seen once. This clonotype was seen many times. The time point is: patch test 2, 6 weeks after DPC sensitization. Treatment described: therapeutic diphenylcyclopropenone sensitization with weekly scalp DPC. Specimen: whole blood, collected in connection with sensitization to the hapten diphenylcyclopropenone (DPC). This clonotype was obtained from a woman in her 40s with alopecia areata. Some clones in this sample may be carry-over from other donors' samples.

CDR3 sequence reads: CASSWAGQPAKNTGELFF. The CDR3 DNA sequence: TGTGCCAGCAGCTGGGCCGGACAGCCGGCAAAGAACACCGGGGAGCTGTTTTTT. The V gene is TRBV12-3 or TRBV12-4, the J gene TRBJ2-2; D might be TRBD1 (6 bases). CDR3 size: 18 residues. V was clipped by 6 bases and J by 1 base, with 21 bases between them.